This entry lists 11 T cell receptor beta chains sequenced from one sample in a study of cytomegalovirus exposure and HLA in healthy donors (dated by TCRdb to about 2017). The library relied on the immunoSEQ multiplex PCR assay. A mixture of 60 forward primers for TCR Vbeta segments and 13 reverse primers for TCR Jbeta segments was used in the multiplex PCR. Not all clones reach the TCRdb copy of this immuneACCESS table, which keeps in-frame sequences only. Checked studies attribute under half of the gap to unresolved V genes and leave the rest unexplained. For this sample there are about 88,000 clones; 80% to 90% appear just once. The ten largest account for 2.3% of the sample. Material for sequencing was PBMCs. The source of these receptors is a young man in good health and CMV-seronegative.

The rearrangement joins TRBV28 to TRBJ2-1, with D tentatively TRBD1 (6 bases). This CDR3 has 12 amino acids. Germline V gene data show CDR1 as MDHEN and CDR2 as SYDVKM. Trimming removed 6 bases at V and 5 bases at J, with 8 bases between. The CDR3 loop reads CASRGGNNEQFF. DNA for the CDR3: TGTGCCAGCAGAGGGGGAAACAATGAGCAGTTCTTC.

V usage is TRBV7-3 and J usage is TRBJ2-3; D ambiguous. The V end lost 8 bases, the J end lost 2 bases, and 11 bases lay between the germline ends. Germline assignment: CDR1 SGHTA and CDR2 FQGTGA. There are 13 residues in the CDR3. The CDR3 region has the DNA TGTGCCAGCGCTCGAGGCAACACAGATACGCAGTATTTT. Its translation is CASARGNTDTQYF.

The CDR3 DNA reads TGTGCCTGGAGTGTATTGTACTCCTACAATGAGCAGTTCTTC. Translated: CAWSVLYSYNEQFF. This rearrangement joins TRBV30 to TRBJ2-1, with D unresolved. Trimming left V 0 bases short and J 0 bases short, with 6 bases between. This CDR3 spans 14 amino acids. Germline CDR1 reads GTSNPN; CDR2 reads SVGIG (reference sequence).

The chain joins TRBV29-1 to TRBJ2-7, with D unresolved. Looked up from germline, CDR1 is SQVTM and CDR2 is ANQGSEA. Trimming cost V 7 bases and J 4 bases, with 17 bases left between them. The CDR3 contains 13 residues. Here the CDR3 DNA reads TGCAGCGCCGCAGTTCAGGCGAATTACGAGCAGTACTTC. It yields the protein CSAAVQANYEQYF.

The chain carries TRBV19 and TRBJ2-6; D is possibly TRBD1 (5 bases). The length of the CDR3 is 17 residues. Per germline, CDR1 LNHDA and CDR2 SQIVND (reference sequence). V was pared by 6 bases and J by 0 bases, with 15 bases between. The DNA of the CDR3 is TGTGCCAGTAGCACAAGGGGTCCGACCTCTGGGGCCAACGTCCTGACTTTC. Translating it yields CASSTRGPTSGANVLTF.

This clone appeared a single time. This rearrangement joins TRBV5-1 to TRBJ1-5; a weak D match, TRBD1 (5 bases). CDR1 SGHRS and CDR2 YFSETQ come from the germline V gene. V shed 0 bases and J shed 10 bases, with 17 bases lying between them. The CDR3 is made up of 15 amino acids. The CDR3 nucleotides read TGCGCCAGCAGCTTGGGGGGGGACCCCAGTACCCCCCAGCATTTT. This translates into CASSLGGDPSTPQHF.

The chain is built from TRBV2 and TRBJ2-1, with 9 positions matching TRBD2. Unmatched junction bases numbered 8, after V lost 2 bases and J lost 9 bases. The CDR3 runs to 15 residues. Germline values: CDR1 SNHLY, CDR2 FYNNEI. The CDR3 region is CASSELAGGTREQFF. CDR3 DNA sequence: TGTGCCAGCAGTGAACTGGCGGGAGGGACGCGTGAGCAGTTCTTC.

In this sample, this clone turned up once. The CDR3 sequence is CASSELSLAPSEQYF. The CDR3 DNA reads TGTGCCAGCAGCGAACTCTCGCTAGCGCCGTCCGAGCAGTACTTC. This rearrangement joins TRBV6-1 to TRBJ2-7; D may be TRBD2 (6 bases). Trimming took 6 bases from V and 6 from J, leaving 21 bases between them. This CDR3 has 15 residues. From germline, CDR1 is MNHNS and CDR2 SASEGT.

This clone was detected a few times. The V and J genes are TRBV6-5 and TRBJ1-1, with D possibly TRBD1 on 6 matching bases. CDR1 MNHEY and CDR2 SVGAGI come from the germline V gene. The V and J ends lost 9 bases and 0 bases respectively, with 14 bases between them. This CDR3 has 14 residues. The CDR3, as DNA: TGTGCCAGTAAAGGGGGAGCAATGAACACTGAAGCTTTCTTT. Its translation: CASKGGAMNTEAFF.

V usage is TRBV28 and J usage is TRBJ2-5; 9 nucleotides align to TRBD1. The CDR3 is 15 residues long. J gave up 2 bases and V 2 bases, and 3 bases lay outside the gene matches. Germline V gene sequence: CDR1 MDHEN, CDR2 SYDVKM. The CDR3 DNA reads TGTGCCAGCAGTTTAACAGGGGGCTCACAAGAGACCCAGTACTTC. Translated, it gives CASSLTGGSQETQYF.

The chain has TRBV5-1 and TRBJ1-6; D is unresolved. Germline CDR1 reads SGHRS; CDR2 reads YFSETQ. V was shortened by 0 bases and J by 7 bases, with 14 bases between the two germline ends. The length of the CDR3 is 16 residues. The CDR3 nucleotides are TGCGCCAGCAGCTTGGGTAGTGGACGACTAAATTCACCCCTCCACTTT. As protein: CASSLGSGRLNSPLHF.